This entry describes one TCR beta chain. Its specificity is unknown. Germline V gene data show CDR1 as LNHDA and CDR2 as SQIVND (reference sequence). The ends were cut back, 11 bases at V and 9 bases at J, with 16 bases in the middle. The CDR3 covers 11 residues. This record belongs to a study of cytomegalovirus exposure and HLA in healthy donors. Study conclusions and caveats: Subsequent analysis showed first-cohort TCR clusters tending to co-occur in some 120 validation repertoires. According to reports, the classifier identified cytomegalovirus status with high specificity and sensitivity. Listed as cytomegalovirus-associated were roughly 180 TCR beta chains.

Data came from immunoSEQ multiplex PCR; TCRdb stores just in-frame clones and leaves some out. The table shows around 91,000 clones, with approximately 94% occurring only once. The rearrangement links TRBV19 to TRBJ1-1; the D is unclear. The TCR was taken from a woman aged 30 to 39 in good health and CMV-seropositive. Sequences were obtained from PBMCs. CDR3 loop: CASSGSVQAFF. CDR3 nucleotide sequence: TGTGCCTCGTCGGGGTCTGTTCAAGCTTTCTTT.